This T cell receptor beta chain stems from a study of post-analysis software for immune sequencing data. Overall study findings and caveats: Controls showed lower frequencies than patients for roughly five TRBV segments, and TRBV5-6, TRBV5-1 and TRBV20-1 were among these. F-measure co-clustering was strong for batch-matched samples.

Sequencing libraries made from TCR beta cDNA carried unique molecular identifiers. Input of roughly 0.85 to 11 million T cells yielded approximately 500,000 cDNA molecules. TCRdb ran MiXCR on the PCR reads and lists one entry per CDR3 protein. This table has hundreds of thousands of distinct CDR3 sequences, 59% appearing once. In the case of this clonotype: The antigen is not known.

The length of the CDR3 is 16 residues. This sequence was found in a girl aged 2-10 years with multiple sclerosis. The chain is built from TRBV21-1 and TRBJ1-5; the DNA was not compared with TRBD1, the D call given in the table. TRBV21-1 is termed a pseudogene. The sample consisted of blood. CDR3 protein: CASRRYRERGNQPQHF. As DNA, the CDR3 is TGTGCCAGCAGGAGATACAGGGAGCGGGGCAATCAGCCCCAGCATTTT.